Listed below are T cell receptor beta chains from one sample, sequenced in a study of CD8+ T cells in alopecia areata. TCRdb keeps only in-frame clones here, not all; method: immunoSEQ multiplex PCR. The sample has about 120,000 clones; about 50% are singletons. The specimen comprised CD4+ T cells sorted from blood, sampled at week 4, from a patient treated with tofacitinib. All receptors derive from a human donor with alopecia areata. The CDR3 runs from the conserved cysteine through the conserved F or W. The D gene is left open where the match is weak. Clone size, where shown, is once, few, many, or a class for clones that have expanded.

d_call	clone_size	v_call	j_call	cdr3_nt	cdr3_aa
-	few	TRBV7-9	TRBJ1-1	TGTGCCAGCAGCTTAGTGTTCGGGAATTGGATCACTGAAGCTTTCTTT	CASSLVFGNWITEAFF
-	-	TRBV7-8	TRBJ2-7	TGTGCCAGCAGCTTAAGTTCGGGGGCTCCTGGGCTAAGCTCCTACGAGCAGTACTTC	CASSLSSGAPGLSSYEQYF
-	-	TRBV5-1	TRBJ2-1	TGCGCCAGCAGCTTGGGTGACCTCAATGAGCAGTTCTTC	CASSLGDLNEQFF
-	-	TRBV7-9	TRBJ2-1	TGTGCCAGCAGCTTAGGTCTTGCAGGGGTGGATGAGCAGTTCTTC	CASSLGLAGVDEQFF
-	-	TRBV27	TRBJ1-5	TGTGCCAGCAGTTCCTCGGTTTACAATCAGCCCCAGCATTTT	CASSSSVYNQPQHF
-	-	TRBV29-1	TRBJ2-5	TGCAGCGTTGACTCCCACCTTCGCAGAGGAGAGACCCAGTACTTC	CSVDSHLRRGETQYF
TRBD1	few	TRBV5-1	TRBJ1-6	TGCGCCAGCAGCCTCGGACAGGTCTCCTATAATTCACCCCTCCACTTT	CASSLGQVSYNSPLHF
TRBD1	-	TRBV29-1	TRBJ2-5	TGCAGCGTTCCTGGACAGGGTGGGGAGACCCAGTACTTC	CSVPGQGGETQYF
TRBD2	few	TRBV4-2	TRBJ2-7	TGTGCCAGCAGCCAAGATTTGGGGGCTAGCGGGACATCCTACGAGCAGTACTTC	CASSQDLGASGTSYEQYF
TRBD1	-	TRBV30	TRBJ2-7	TGTGCCTGGAGCAAACCCGGGACAGTAGAAGGCGAGCAGTACTTC	CAWSKPGTVEGEQYF
-	-	TRBV7-3	TRBJ2-1	TGTGCCAGCAGCCCACTAGGGGATGAGCAGTTCTTC	CASSPLGDEQFF
-	few	TRBV14	TRBJ2-3	TGTGCCAGCAGCCAATGGCGGGGCGAAGAAGATACGCAGTATTTT	CASSQWRGEEDTQYF
TRBD1	few	TRBV6-5	TRBJ1-6	TGTGCCAGCAGTCGGACAGGGAAGAATTCACCCCTCCACTTT	CASSRTGKNSPLHF
-	-	TRBV29-1	TRBJ1-1	TGCAGCGTTGCCACCCAGAACACTGAAGCTTTCTTT	CSVATQNTEAFF
-	few	TRBV7-9	TRBJ1-1	TGTGCCAGCAGCCCGAAGGGGGGGGCTGAAGCTTTCTTT	CASSPKGGAEAFF
-	-	TRBV27	TRBJ2-6	TGTGCCAGCAGTTTAGACGGGGTAGGGATCTCTGGGGCCAACGTCCTGACTTTC	CASSLDGVGISGANVLTF
-	once	TRBV29-1	TRBJ1-1	TGCAGCGTTGAACGGCGGATGAACACTGAAGCTTTCTTT	CSVERRMNTEAFF
-	-	TRBV30	TRBJ1-2	TGTGCCTCTACAGAACAACTCTATGGCTACACCTTC	CASTEQLYGYTF
TRBD2	few	TRBV6-6	TRBJ2-1	TGTGCCAGCAGGTATCTAGCGGGAGTATCCTACAATGAGCAGTTCTTC	CASRYLAGVSYNEQFF
-	-	TRBV30	TRBJ2-7	TGTGCCTGGACCCGAGACCCTAGCTCCTACGAGCAGTACTTC	CAWTRDPSSYEQYF
TRBD1	-	TRBV2	TRBJ1-5	TGTGCCAGCAGGAGACAGGGAGGGAGCAATCAGCCCCAGCATTTT	CASRRQGGSNQPQHF
TRBD1	few	TRBV5-1	TRBJ1-5	TGCGCCAGCAGCCCCGGGACAGCCGATTTAGCAATCGCGCCCCAGCATTTT	CASSPGTADLAIAPQHF
TRBD1	-	TRBV27	TRBJ2-7	TGTGCCAGCAGTCCAGACATCGGGACAGCCGTCTACGAGCAGTACTTC	CASSPDIGTAVYEQYF
-	-	TRBV5-6	TRBJ1-6	TGTGCCAGCAGCTTGGACCAGGGGCATTCACCCCTCCACTTT	CASSLDQGHSPLHF
TRBD2	-	TRBV5-4	TRBJ2-5	TGTGCCAGCAGCTTTGCCGGGACTAGCGGGGGGTCCGGGAAGACCCAGTACTTC	CASSFAGTSGGSGKTQYF
-	-	TRBV5-6	TRBJ1-2	TGTGCCAGCAGCCTGGACTATGGCTACACCTTC	CASSLDYGYTF
TRBD1	many	TRBV6-5	TRBJ1-5	TGTGCCAGCAGAACGACAGGGGGGGGACAGCCCCAGCATTTT	CASRTTGGGQPQHF
TRBD2	few	TRBV4-1	TRBJ2-1	TGCGCCAGCAGCCAACCGACTAGCGGGCTAACCTACAATGAGCAGTTCTTC	CASSQPTSGLTYNEQFF
-	-	TRBV30	TRBJ1-1	TGTGCCTGGAGTGTAAAGGGGAGGACACAAGCTTTCTTT	CAWSVKGRTQAFF
-	-	TRBV7-2	TRBJ2-7	TGTGCCAGCACCTTCACGGGATTATACGAGCAGTACTTC	CASTFTGLYEQYF
-	-	TRBV7-7	TRBJ1-4	TGTGCCAGCAGCTTATCCAGGGATGAAAAACTGTTTTTT	CASSLSRDEKLFF
TRBD1	-	TRBV30	TRBJ2-1	TGTGCCTGGATGGGACAGAGCCCCTACAATGAGCAGTTCTTC	CAWMGQSPYNEQFF
-	few	TRBV2	TRBJ1-4	TGTGCCAGCACCCGGATACTCAATGAAAAACTGTTTTTT	CASTRILNEKLFF
-	-	TRBV30	TRBJ1-1	TGTGCCTGGAAACAGCCGAACACTGAAGCTTTCTTT	CAWKQPNTEAFF
TRBD2	-	TRBV27	TRBJ2-1	TGTGCCACCACCGGCGGGAGCTCCTACAATGAGCAGTTCTTC	CATTGGSSYNEQFF
-	-	TRBV5-1	TRBJ1-4	TGCGCCAGCAGGCTAACCGGGACACCCGCGACTAATGAAAAACTGTTTTTT	CASRLTGTPATNEKLFF
-	-	TRBV14	TRBJ1-1	TGTGCCAGCAGCCGCCCCGGGACAAACACTGAAGCTTTCTTT	CASSRPGTNTEAFF